Sequencing of this T cell receptor (beta chain) was carried out in a study of beta chain features in type 1 diabetes. Findings and limits, study-wide: In type 1 diabetes patients, VDJ junctions had fewer insertions; deletions at these junctions were more frequent.

This clone came up a few times. Its antigen is still unknown. Expressed TCRB transcripts were sequenced because the entire RNA isolate underwent reverse transcription. The repertoire was sequenced with immunoSEQ multiplex PCR; TCRdb's copy has only in-frame clones and lacks some. The data hold about 360,000 clones, with roughly 12% observed a single time. The germline CDR1 and CDR2 sequences are MNHNS and SASEGT. CDR3 length equals 13 residues. V was pared by 5 bases and J by 4 bases, with 8 bases between. The chain joins TRBV6-1 to TRBJ2-2; weak D call: TRBD1 (5 bases). This sequence originates from a man aged 18 to 30 in good health. What was sequenced was naive CD4+ T cells from blood. The CDR3 protein is CASSPRATGELFF. CDR3 nucleotide sequence: TGTGCCAGCAGTCCCAGGGCCACCGGGGAGCTGTTTTTT.